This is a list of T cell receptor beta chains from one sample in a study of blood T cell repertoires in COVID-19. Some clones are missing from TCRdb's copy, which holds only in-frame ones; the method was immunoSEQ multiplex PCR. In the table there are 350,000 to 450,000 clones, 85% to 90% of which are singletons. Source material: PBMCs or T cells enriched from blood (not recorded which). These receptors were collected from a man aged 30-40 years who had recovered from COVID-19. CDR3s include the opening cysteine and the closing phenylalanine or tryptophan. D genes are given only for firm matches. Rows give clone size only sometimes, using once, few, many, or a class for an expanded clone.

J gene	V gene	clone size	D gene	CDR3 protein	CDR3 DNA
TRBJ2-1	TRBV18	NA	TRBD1	CASSPFDREVGNEQFF	TGTGCCAGCTCACCCTTTGACAGGGAAGTTGGAAATGAGCAGTTCTTC
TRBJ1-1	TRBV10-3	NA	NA	CAIRVQGSTEAFF	TGTGCCATCAGAGTCCAGGGGAGCACTGAAGCTTTCTTT
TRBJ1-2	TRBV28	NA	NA	CASTLERGRAGGYTF	TGTGCCAGCACCCTTGAAAGGGGTAGAGCTGGTGGCTACACCTTC
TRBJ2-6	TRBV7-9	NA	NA	CASQMTGIRSGANVLTF	TGTGCCAGTCAGATGACAGGAATTCGCTCTGGGGCCAACGTCCTGACTTTC
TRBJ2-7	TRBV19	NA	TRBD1	CASSVTGTAFYEQYF	TGTGCCAGTAGCGTCACCGGGACAGCGTTCTACGAGCAGTACTTC
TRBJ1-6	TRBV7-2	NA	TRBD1	CASSFTGVQTLHF	TGTGCCAGCAGCTTCACAGGGGTTCAAACCCTCCACTTT
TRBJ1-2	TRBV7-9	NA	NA	CASSLGTNSYTF	TGTGCCAGCAGCTTAGGTACAAACAGCTACACCTTC
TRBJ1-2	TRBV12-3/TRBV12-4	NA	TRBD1	CASWGQGNYGYTF	TGTGCCAGCTGGGGACAGGGAAACTATGGCTACACCTTC
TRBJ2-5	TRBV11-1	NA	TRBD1	CASSFSSGTVEETQYF	TGTGCCAGCAGCTTCTCATCCGGGACAGTAGAAGAGACCCAGTACTTC
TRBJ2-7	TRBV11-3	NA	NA	CASSSVDYEQYF	TGTGCCAGCAGCTCGGTAGACTACGAGCAGTACTTC
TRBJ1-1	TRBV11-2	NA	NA	CASSLESGISTEAFF	TGTGCCAGCAGCTTAGAATCGGGGATCAGCACTGAAGCTTTCTTT
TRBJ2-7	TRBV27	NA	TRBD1	CASSFGTAYEQYF	TGTGCCAGCAGTTTTGGGACAGCTTACGAGCAGTACTTC
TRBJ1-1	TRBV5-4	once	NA	CASSLATGTLSMNTEAFF	TGTGCCAGCAGCTTGGCTACAGGGACATTGTCCATGAACACTGAAGCTTTCTTT
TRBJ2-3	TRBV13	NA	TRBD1	CASSSRTTGDTDTQYF	TGTGCCAGCAGCTCTAGGACGACAGGGGACACAGATACGCAGTATTTT
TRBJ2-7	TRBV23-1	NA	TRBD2	CASSPWGGNEQYF	TGCGCCAGCAGTCCATGGGGAGGGAACGAGCAGTACTTC
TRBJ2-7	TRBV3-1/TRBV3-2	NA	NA	CASSPAGSYEQYF	TGTGCCAGCAGCCCCGCCGGTTCATACGAGCAGTACTTC
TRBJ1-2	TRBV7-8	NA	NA	CASSFGNSYGYTF	TGTGCCAGCAGCTTCGGGAACTCCTATGGCTACACCTTC
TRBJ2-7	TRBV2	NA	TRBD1	CASTDRPGYEQYF	TGTGCCAGCACGGACAGGCCGGGGTACGAGCAGTACTTC
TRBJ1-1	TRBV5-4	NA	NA	CASSLGPAQMNTEAFF	TGTGCCAGCAGCTTGGGTCCCGCACAGATGAACACTGAAGCTTTCTTT
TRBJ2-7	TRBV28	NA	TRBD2	CASAGTTYEQYF	TGTGCCAGCGCCGGGACTACCTACGAGCAGTACTTC
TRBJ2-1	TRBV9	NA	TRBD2	CASSGSGSYNEQFF	TGTGCCAGCAGTGGTAGCGGGAGCTACAATGAGCAGTTCTTC
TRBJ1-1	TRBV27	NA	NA	CASRMSGITEAFF	TGTGCCAGCAGAATGTCAGGGATCACTGAAGCTTTCTTT
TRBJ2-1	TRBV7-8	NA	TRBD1	CASSGQGGPFYNEQFF	TGTGCCAGCAGCGGACAGGGGGGGCCTTTCTACAATGAGCAGTTCTTC
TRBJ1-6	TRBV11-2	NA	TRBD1	CASSSGTGGSPLHF	TGTGCCAGCAGCTCCGGGACAGGGGGCTCACCCCTCCACTTT
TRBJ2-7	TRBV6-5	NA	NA	CASSYGAGGLSYEQYF	TGTGCCAGCAGTTACGGGGCAGGGGGACTCTCCTACGAGCAGTACTTC
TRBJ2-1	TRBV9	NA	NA	CASSVLTERGEQFF	TGTGCCAGCAGCGTATTAACGGAAAGAGGTGAGCAGTTCTTC
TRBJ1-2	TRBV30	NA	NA	CAWRRDRNPNYGYTF	TGTGCCTGGAGGAGAGACAGAAACCCTAACTATGGCTACACCTTC
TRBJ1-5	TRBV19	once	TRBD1	CASSSRQGGQPQHF	TGTGCCAGTAGTTCACGACAGGGCGGCCAGCCCCAGCATTTT
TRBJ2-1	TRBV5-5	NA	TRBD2	CASSLSSGSPYNEQFF	TGTGCCAGCAGCTTGTCTAGCGGGAGCCCTTACAATGAGCAGTTCTTC
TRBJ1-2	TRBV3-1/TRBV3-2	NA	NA	CASSQRLYGYTF	TGTGCCAGCAGCCAAAGACTCTATGGCTACACCTTC
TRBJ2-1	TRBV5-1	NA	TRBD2	CASSFPGAGGNNEQFF	TGCGCCAGCAGCTTCCCGGGGGCGGGAGGGAACAATGAGCAGTTCTTC
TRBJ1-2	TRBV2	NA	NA	CASSVRSGDGYTF	TGTGCCAGCAGTGTAAGGTCGGGGGATGGCTACACCTTC
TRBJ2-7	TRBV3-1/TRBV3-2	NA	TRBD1	CASSHEPGTGYEQYF	TGTGCCAGCAGCCACGAACCCGGGACAGGGTACGAGCAGTACTTC
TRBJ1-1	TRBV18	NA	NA	CASSTRGTEAFF	TGTGCCAGCTCAACCCGGGGGACTGAAGCTTTCTTT
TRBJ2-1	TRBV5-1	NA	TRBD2	CASSLDSGRGGEQFF	TGCGCCAGCAGCTTGGATAGCGGGAGGGGCGGTGAGCAGTTCTTC
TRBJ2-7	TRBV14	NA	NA	CASSSQGYEQYF	TGTGCCAGCAGCTCGCAGGGCTACGAGCAGTACTTC
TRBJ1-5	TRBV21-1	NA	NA	CASNPDSQPQHF	TGTGCCAGCAACCCGGACAGTCAGCCCCAGCATTTT